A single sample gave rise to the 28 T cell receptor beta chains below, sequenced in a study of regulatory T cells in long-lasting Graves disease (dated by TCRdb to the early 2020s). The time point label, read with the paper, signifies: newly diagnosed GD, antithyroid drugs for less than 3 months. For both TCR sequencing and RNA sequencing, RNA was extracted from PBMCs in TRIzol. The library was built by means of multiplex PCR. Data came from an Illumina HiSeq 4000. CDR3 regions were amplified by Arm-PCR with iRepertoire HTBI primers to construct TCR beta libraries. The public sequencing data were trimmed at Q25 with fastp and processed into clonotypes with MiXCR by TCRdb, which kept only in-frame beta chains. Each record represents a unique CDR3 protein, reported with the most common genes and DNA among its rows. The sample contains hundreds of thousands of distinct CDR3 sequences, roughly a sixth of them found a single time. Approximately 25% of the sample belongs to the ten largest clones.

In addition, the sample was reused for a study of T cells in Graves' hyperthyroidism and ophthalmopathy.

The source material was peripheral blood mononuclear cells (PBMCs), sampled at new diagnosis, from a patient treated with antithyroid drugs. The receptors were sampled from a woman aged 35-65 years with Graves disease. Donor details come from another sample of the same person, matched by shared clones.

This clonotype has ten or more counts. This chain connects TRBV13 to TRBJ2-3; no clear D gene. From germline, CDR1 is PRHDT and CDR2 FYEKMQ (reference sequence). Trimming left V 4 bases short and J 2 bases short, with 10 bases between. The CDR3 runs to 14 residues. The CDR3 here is CASSSPAATDTQYF. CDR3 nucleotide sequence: TGTGCCAGCAGCTCCCCAGCTGCCACAGATACGCAGTATTTT.

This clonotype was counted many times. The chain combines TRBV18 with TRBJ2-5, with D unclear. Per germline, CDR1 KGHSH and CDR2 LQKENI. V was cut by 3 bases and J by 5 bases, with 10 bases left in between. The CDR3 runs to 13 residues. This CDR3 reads CASSPLGSETQYF. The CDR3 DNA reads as TGTGCCAGCTCACCCCTCGGCTCGGAGACCCAGTACTTC.

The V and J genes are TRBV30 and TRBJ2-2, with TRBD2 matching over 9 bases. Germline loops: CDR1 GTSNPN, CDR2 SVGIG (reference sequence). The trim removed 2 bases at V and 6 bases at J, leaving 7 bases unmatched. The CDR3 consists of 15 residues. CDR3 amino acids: CAWSIVAGAPGELFF. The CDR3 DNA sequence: TGTGCCTGGAGTATCGTAGCGGGGGCCCCCGGGGAGCTGTTTTTT.

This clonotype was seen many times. The CDR3 coding sequence is TGTGCCAGCAGTTACGTCTCCAGAAATCAGCCCCAGCATTTT. Amino acids: CASSYVSRNQPQHF. The rearrangement links TRBV6-2 or TRBV6-3 to TRBJ1-5; D not resolved. The length of the CDR3 is 14 residues. Germline CDR1 and CDR2: MNHEY and SVGEGT. Trimming removed 2 bases at V and 4 bases at J, with 9 bases between.

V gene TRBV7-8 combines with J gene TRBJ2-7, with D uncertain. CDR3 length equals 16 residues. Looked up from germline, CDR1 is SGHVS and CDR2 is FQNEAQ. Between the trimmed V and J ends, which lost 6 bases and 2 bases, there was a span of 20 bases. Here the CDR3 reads CASSPRAGNQPYEQYF. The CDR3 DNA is TGTGCCAGCAGTCCTAGGGCTGGGAATCAACCCTACGAGCAGTACTTC.

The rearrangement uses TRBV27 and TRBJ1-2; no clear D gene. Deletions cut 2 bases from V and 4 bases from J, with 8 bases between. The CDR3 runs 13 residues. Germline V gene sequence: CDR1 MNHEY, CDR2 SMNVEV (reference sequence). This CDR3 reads CASSLDTGYGYTF. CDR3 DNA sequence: TGTGCCAGCAGTTTAGACACGGGCTATGGCTACACCTTC.

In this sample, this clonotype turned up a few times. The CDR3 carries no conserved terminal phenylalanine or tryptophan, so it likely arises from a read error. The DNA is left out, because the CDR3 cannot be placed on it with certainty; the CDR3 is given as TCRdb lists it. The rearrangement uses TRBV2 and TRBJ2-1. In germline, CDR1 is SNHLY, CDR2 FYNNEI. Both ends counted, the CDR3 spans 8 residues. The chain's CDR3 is CASKRTAV.

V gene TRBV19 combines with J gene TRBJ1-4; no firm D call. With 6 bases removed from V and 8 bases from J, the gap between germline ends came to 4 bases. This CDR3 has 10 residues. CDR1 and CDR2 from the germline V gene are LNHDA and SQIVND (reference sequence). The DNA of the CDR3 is TGTGCCAGTAGGGGGGAAAAACTGTTTTTT. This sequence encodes CASRGEKLFF.

The DNA for the CDR3 is TGTGCCAGCAGCTTACGAACAGATTCATTCTACGAGCAGTACTTC. Its protein product is CASSLRTDSFYEQYF. The chain combines TRBV7-6 with TRBJ2-7; D remains unclear. The V end was cut by 2 bases, the J end by 3 bases, with 14 bases between. Germline assignment: CDR1 SGHVS and CDR2 FNYEAQ. This CDR3 comprises 15 residues.

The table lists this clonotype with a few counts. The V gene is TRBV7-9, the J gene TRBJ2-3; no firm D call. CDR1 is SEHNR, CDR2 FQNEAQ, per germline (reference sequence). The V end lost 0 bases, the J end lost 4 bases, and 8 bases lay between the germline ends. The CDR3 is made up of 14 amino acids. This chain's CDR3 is CASSLASGPDTQYF. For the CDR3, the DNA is TGTGCCAGCAGCTTAGCTAGTGGCCCAGATACGCAGTATTTT.

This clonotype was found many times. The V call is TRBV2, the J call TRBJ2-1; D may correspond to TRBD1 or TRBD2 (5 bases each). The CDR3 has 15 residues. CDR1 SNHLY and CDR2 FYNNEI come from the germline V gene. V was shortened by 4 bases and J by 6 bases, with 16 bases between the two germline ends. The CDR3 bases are TGTGCCAGCAGTGTCGGCAAGGGGCGGGTCAATGAGCAGTTCTTC. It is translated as CASSVGKGRVNEQFF. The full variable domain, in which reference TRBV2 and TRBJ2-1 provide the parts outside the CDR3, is EPEVTQTPSHQVTQMGQEVILRCVPISNHLYFYWYRQILGQKVEFLVSFYNNEISEKSEIFDDQFSVERPDGSNFTLKIRSTKLEDSAMYFCASSVGKGRVNEQFFGPGTRLTVL.

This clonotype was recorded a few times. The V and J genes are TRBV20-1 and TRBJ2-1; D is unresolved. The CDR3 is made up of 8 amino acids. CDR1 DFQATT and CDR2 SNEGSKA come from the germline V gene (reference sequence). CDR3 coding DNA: TGCAGGGACAATGAGCAGTTCTTC. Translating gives CRDNEQFF.

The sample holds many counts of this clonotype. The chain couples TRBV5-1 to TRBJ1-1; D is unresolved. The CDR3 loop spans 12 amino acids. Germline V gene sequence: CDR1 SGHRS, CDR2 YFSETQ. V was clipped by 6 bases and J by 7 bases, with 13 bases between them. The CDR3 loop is CASNNGPREAFF. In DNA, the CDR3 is TGCGCCAGCAATAACGGGCCGCGTGAAGCTTTCTTT.

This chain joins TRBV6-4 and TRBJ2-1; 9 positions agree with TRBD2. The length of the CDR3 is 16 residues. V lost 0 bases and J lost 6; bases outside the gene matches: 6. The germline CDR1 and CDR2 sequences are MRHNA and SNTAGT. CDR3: CASSDSSSGGGNEQFF. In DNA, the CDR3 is TGTGCCAGCAGTGACTCGAGTAGCGGGGGAGGCAATGAGCAGTTCTTC.

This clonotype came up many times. CDR3 amino acids: CAWSPAYQPQHF. Written as DNA, the CDR3 is TGTGCCTGGAGCCCAGCTTATCAGCCCCAGCATTTT. The chain couples TRBV30 to TRBJ1-5; D call uncertain. V gave up 3 bases and J gave up 5 bases, with 8 bases separating them. The germline gives CDR1 GTSNPN, CDR2 SVGIG (reference sequence). The CDR3 has 12 amino acids.

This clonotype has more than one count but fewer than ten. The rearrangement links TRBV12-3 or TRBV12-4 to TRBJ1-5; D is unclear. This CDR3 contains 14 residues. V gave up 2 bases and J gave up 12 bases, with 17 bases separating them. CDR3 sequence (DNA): TGTGCCAGCAGTTTAAGCAGGCTCAAGGAGGGCCAGCATTTT. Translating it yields CASSLSRLKEGQHF.

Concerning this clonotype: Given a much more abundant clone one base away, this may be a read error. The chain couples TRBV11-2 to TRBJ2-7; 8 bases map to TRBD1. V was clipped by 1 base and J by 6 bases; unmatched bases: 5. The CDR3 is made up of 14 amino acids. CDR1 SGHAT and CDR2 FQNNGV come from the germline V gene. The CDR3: CASSLADRVCEQYF. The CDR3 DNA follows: TGTGCCAGCAGCTTAGCGGACAGGGTGTGCGAGCAGTACTTC. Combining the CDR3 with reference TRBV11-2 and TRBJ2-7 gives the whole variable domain EAGVAQSPRYKIIEKRQSVAFWCNPISGHATLYWYQQILGQGPKLLIQFQNNGVVDDSQLPKDRFSAERLKGVDSTLKIQPAKLEDSAVYLCASSLADRVCEQYFGPGTRLTVT.

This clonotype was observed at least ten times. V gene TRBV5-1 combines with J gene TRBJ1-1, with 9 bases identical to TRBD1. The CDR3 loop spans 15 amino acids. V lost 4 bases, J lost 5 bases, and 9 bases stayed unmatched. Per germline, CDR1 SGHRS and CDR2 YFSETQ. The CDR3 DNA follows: TGCGCCAGCAGCGTCGGGACAGGGAAAGGGACTGAAGCTTTCTTT. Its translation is CASSVGTGKGTEAFF.

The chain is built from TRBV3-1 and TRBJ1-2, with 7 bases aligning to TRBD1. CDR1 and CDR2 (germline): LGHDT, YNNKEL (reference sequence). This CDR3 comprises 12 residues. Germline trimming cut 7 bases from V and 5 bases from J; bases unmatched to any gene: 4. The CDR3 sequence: CASIDRVYGYTF. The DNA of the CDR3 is TGTGCCAGCATCGACAGGGTTTATGGCTACACCTTC. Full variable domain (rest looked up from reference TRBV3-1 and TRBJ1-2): DTAVSQTPKYLVTQMGNDKSIKCEQNLGHDTMYWYKQDSKKFLKIMFSYNNKELIINETVPNRFSPKSPDKAHLNLHINSLELGDSAVYFCASIDRVYGYTFGSGTRLTVV.

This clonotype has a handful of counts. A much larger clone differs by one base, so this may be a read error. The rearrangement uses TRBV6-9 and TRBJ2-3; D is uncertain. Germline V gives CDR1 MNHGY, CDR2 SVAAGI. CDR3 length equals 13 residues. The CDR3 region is CVSSFRGTDTQYF. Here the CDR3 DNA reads TGTGTCAGCAGTTTTCGGGGCACAGATACGCAGTATTTT.

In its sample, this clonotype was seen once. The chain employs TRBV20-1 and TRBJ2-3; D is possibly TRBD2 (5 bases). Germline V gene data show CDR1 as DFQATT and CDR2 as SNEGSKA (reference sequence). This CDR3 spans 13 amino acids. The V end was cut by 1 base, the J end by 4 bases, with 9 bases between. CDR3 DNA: TGCAGTGCTAGAGCGGGGTTCCCAGATACGCAGTATTTT. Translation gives CSARAGFPDTQYF.

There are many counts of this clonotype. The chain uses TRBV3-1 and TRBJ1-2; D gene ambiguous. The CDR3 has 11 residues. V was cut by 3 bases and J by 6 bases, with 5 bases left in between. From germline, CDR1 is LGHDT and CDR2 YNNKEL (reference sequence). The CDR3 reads CASSQLHGYTF. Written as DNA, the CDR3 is TGTGCCAGCAGCCAGCTCCATGGCTACACCTTC.

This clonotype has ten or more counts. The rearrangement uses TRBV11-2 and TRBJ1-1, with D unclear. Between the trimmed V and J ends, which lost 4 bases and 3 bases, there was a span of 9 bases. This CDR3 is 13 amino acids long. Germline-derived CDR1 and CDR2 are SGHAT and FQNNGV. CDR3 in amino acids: CASSYTEDTEAFF. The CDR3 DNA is TGTGCCAGCAGCTATACGGAGGACACTGAAGCTTTCTTT.

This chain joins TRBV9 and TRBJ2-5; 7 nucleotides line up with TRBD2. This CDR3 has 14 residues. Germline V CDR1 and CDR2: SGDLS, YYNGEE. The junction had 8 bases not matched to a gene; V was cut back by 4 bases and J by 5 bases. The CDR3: CASSPRASGETQYF. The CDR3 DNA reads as TGTGCCAGCAGCCCCCGGGCTAGCGGCGAGACCCAGTACTTC.

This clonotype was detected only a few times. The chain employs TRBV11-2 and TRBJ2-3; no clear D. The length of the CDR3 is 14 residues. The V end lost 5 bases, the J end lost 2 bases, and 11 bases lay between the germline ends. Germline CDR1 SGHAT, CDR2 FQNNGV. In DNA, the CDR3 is TGTGCCAGCAGCAGCCCCAGAAACACAGATACGCAGTATTTT. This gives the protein CASSSPRNTDTQYF.

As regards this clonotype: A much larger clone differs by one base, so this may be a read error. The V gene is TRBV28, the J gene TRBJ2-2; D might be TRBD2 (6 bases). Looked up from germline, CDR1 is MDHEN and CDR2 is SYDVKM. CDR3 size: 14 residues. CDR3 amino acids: CASSWGWVTGGLFF. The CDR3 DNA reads TGTGCCAGCAGTTGGGGATGGGTCACCGGGGGGCTGTTTTTT.

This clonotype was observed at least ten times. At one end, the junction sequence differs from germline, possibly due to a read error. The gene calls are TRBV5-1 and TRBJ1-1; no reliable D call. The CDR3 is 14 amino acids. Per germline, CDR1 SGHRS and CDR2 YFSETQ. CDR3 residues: CASSLDGLGTEAFF. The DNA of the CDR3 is TGTGCCAGCAGCTTGGACGGCCTGGGCACTGAAGCTTTCTTT.

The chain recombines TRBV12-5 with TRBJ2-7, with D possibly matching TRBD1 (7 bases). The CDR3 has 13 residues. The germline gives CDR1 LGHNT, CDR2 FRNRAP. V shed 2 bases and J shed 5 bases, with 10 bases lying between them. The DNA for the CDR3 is TGTGCTAGTGGTTTGAGCAGGGGGGACGAGCAGTACTTC. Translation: CASGLSRGDEQYF.